One and the same sample provided the 13 T cell receptor beta chains below, sequenced in a study of CD8 T cells in ankylosing spondylitis. Notes on the study in general: A motif of 7 or 8 highly homologous TCR beta variants was seen as apparently characteristic of ankylosing spondylitis blood.

Their cognate antigens are unknown. One entry per CDR3 protein, called by TCRdb with MiXCR from the 5' RACE reads. The sample lists approximately 550,000 distinct CDR3 sequences; approximately 11% were seen once. The source material was blood, either unsorted or a sorted T cell fraction (not recorded which). The receptors derive from a male donor with ankylosing spondylitis.

This clonotype was detected ten times or more. The chain has TRBV20-1 and TRBJ2-2, with D perhaps TRBD2 (5 bases). Between the trimmed V and J ends, which lost 4 bases and 3 bases, there was a span of 15 bases. This CDR3 is built from 15 residues. Germline CDR1 is DFQATT and CDR2 is SNEGSKA (reference sequence). For the CDR3, the DNA is TGCAGTGCTAAGCCCGGGATATGGGACACCGGGGAGCTGTTTTTT. It yields the protein CSAKPGIWDTGELFF.

The V and J genes are TRBV20-1 and TRBJ2-5, with D perhaps TRBD2 (6 bases). The CDR3 extends over 15 amino acids. The germline gives CDR1 DFQATT, CDR2 SNEGSKA (reference sequence). Trimming pared 2 bases from V and 1 base from J, leaving 14 bases between. The CDR3 DNA is TGCAGTGCTAGATCCCCCCTGGGGGGCCAAGAGACCCAGTACTTC. Its translation: CSARSPLGGQETQYF.

This clonotype has only a few counts. The chain carries TRBV6-2 or TRBV6-3 and TRBJ2-3; weak D call: TRBD2 (6 bases). This CDR3 spans 14 amino acids. Germline CDR1 and CDR2: MNHEY and SVGEGT. The V gene lost 11 bases and the J gene lost 4 bases, with 19 bases spanning the gap. The chain's CDR3 is CALKRAGTPDTQYF. CDR3 nucleotides: TGTGCCCTAAAGCGGGCGGGGACCCCAGATACGCAGTATTTT.

The sample holds many counts of this clonotype. The J gene is TRBJ1-1, the V gene TRBV12-3 or TRBV12-4; the D gene is possibly TRBD1 (5 bases). CDR3 size: 14 residues. Trimming pared 3 bases from V and 5 bases from J, leaving 13 bases between. This CDR3 reads CASSFGGIGTEAFF. In nucleotides, the CDR3 is TGTGCCAGCAGTTTCGGGGGGATTGGGACTGAAGCTTTCTTT.

The chain couples TRBV5-1 to TRBJ2-5, with D perhaps matching TRBD1 (5 bases). CDR3 length: 14 residues. V was cut by 4 bases and J by 1 base, with 11 bases left in between. Germline loops: CDR1 SGHRS, CDR2 YFSETQ. CDR3 nucleotides: TGCGCCAGCAGCATTTCAGGGATCCAAGAGACCCAGTACTTC. Residues: CASSISGIQETQYF.

The V and J genes are TRBV5-1 and TRBJ2-7; 8 nucleotides agree with TRBD1. Germline V gene lookup returns CDR1 SGHRS and CDR2 YFSETQ. The CDR3 length is 14 residues. The ends lost 4 bases at V and 1 base at J; junction bases unmatched: 4. The CDR3 DNA reads TGCGCCAGCAGCCCGGGACAGGCATCCTACGAGCAGTACTTC. Amino acid sequence: CASSPGQASYEQYF.

This clonotype was picked up a small number of times. The V gene is TRBV10-3, the J gene TRBJ1-1; D unclear. In germline, CDR1 is ENHRY, CDR2 SYGVKD. V lost 2 bases and J lost 6, with 10 bases in between. The CDR3 contains 13 residues. CDR3 DNA sequence: TGTGCCATCAGTGAGGGGATGGAATCTGAAGCTTTCTTT. Translation gives CAISEGMESEAFF.

CDR3 bases: TGTGCCAGCAGTGAATGGAGGGGGCTTAATGAAAAACTGTTTTTT. Translating it yields CASSEWRGLNEKLFF. V and J are TRBV2 and TRBJ1-4; 7 bases match TRBD1. Germline-derived CDR1 and CDR2 are SNHLY and FYNNEI. V shed 2 bases, J shed 4 bases, and the junction held 4 bases outside the gene matches. CDR3 length: 15 amino acids.

This clonotype was observed many times. CDR3 sequence: CASSLALASNEQFF. The CDR3 nucleotides are TGCGCCAGCAGCTTGGCTCTAGCGAGTAATGAGCAGTTCTTC. The V call is TRBV5-1, the J call TRBJ2-1, with D perhaps matching TRBD2 (6 bases). This CDR3 has 14 residues. Trimming removed 0 bases from V and 7 bases from J, with 11 bases in between. The germline gives CDR1 SGHRS, CDR2 YFSETQ. The entire variable domain, with the rest obtained from reference TRBV5-1 and TRBJ2-1, is as follows: KAGVTQTPRYLIKTRGQQVTLSCSPISGHRSVSWYQQTPGQGLQFLFEYFSETQRNKGNFPGRFSGRQFSNSRSEMNVSTLELGDSALYLCASSLALASNEQFFGPGTRLTVL.

The genes are TRBV24-1 and TRBJ2-2; perhaps TRBD1 as D (7 bases). Trimming left V 1 base short and J 0 bases short, with 14 bases between. Germline CDR1 is KGHDR and CDR2 is SFDVKD. This CDR3 has 18 amino acids. This CDR3 is CATSDFGGTDANTGELFF. The CDR3 DNA follows: TGTGCCACCAGTGATTTCGGCGGGACAGACGCGAACACCGGGGAGCTGTTTTTT.

V usage is TRBV11-3 and J usage is TRBJ1-6, with D possibly being TRBD1 (6 bases). The V gene lost 5 bases and the J gene lost 0 bases, with 14 bases spanning the gap. There are 17 residues in the CDR3. Germline loops: CDR1 SGHNT, CDR2 YENEEA. CDR3 DNA: TGTGCCAGCAGCGCTGACAGGTGGAGCTCCTATAATTCACCCCTCCACTTT. Protein: CASSADRWSSYNSPLHF.

This clonotype has more than one count but fewer than ten. The chain combines TRBV14 with TRBJ1-2; no firm D call. The ends were cut back, 0 bases at V and 4 bases at J, with 12 bases in the middle. CDR1 is SGHDN, CDR2 FVKESK, per germline. There are 15 residues in the CDR3. The CDR3: CASSQEEGMSYGYTF. The CDR3 nucleotides read TGTGCCAGCAGCCAAGAAGAGGGTATGAGCTATGGCTACACCTTC.

This clonotype was observed at least ten times. The J gene is TRBJ2-1, the V gene TRBV5-6; no firm D call. Germline V gene data show CDR1 as SGHDT and CDR2 as YYEEEE. The CDR3 is 14 amino acids. V gave up 1 base and J gave up 2 bases, with 7 bases separating them. The CDR3 sequence is CASSLTATYNEQFF. The CDR3 DNA reads as TGTGCCAGCAGCTTGACCGCGACCTACAATGAGCAGTTCTTC. Using reference TRBV5-6 and TRBJ2-1 for the parts outside the CDR3, the full variable domain is DAGVTQSPTHLIKTRGQQVTLRCSPKSGHDTVSWYQQALGQGPQFIFQYYEEEERQRGNFPDRFSGHQFPNYSSELNVNALLLGDSALYLCASSLTATYNEQFFGPGTRLTVL.